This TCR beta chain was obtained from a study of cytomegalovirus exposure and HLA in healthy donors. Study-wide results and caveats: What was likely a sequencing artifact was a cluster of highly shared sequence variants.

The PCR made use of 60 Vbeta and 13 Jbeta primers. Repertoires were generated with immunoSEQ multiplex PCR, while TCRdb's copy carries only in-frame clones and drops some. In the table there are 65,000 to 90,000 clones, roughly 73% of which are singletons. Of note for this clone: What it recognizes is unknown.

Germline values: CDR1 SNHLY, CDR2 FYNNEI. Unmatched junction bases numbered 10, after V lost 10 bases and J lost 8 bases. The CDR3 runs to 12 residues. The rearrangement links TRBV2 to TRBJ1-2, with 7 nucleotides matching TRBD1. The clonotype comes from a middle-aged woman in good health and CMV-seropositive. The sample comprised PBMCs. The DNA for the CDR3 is TGTGCCACCTCGACAGGGATTAAAGGCTACACCTTC. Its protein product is CATSTGIKGYTF.